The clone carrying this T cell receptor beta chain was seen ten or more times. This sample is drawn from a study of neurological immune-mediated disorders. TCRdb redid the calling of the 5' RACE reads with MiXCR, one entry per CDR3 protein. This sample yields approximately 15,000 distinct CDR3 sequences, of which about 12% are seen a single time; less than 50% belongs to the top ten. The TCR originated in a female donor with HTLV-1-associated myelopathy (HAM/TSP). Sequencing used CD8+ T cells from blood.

The CDR3, as DNA: TGTGCCATCAGTGAAATCGGAACCTACGAGCAGTACTTC. This encodes CAISEIGTYEQYF. The V call is TRBV10-3, the J call TRBJ2-7; no definite D call. V was clipped by 3 bases and J by 2 bases, with 8 bases between them. The CDR3 consists of 13 residues. In germline, CDR1 is ENHRY, CDR2 SYGVKD.